This record concerns one T cell receptor beta chain sequence. The sample comes from a study of blood T cell repertoires in COVID-19. Cohort placement rested on clinical history that participants reported themselves. Assay used: immunoSEQ multiplex PCR; TCRdb lists only in-frame clones, some missing. Here the sample spans about 210,000 clones, approximately 81% being singletons. The receptor's source is a woman aged 45-60 years with acute COVID-19. Input material: PBMCs or T cells enriched from blood (not recorded which).

The CDR3 region is CASSLSSGQETQYF. CDR3 coding DNA: TGTGCCAGCAGCCTTTCTAGCGGACAAGAGACCCAGTACTTC. The V call is TRBV7-9, the J call TRBJ2-5; TRBD2 aligns across 7 bases. After removal of 5 bases from V and 2 bases from J, the junction contained 5 bases not matched to a gene. The CDR3 is 14 residues long. Germline V lookup: CDR1 SEHNR, CDR2 FQNEAQ (reference sequence).